The subject of this entry is one T cell receptor (beta chain). As yet, its antigen is unknown. The data are from a study of T cells in localized non-small cell lung cancer. Study observations and caveats: A raised T cell density in blood coincided with lengthier overall survival. The greatest T cell clonality was found in uninvolved adjacent lung (higher than in tumor). Across samples, adjacent lung featured a median roughly 50 of the top 100 tumor clones.

Only in-frame clones appear in the TCRdb table, and some are missing; sequencing was by immunoSEQ multiplex PCR. The data contain more than 35,000 clones, 90% to 95% of them singletons. CDR1 is SGHTA, CDR2 FQGNSA, per germline. J was trimmed by 12 bases and V by 5 bases; bases with no gene match: 3. This CDR3 is built from 11 residues. The chain recombines TRBV7-2 with TRBJ2-1, with 8 bases aligning to TRBD1. The source material was peripheral blood, sampled before any cancer treatment. This clonotype was sampled from a female donor of 60 years or more with stage I lung adenocarcinoma. The CDR3 reads CASSPGTGQFF. The CDR3 DNA reads TGTGCCAGCAGCCCCGGGACAGGGCAGTTCTTC.